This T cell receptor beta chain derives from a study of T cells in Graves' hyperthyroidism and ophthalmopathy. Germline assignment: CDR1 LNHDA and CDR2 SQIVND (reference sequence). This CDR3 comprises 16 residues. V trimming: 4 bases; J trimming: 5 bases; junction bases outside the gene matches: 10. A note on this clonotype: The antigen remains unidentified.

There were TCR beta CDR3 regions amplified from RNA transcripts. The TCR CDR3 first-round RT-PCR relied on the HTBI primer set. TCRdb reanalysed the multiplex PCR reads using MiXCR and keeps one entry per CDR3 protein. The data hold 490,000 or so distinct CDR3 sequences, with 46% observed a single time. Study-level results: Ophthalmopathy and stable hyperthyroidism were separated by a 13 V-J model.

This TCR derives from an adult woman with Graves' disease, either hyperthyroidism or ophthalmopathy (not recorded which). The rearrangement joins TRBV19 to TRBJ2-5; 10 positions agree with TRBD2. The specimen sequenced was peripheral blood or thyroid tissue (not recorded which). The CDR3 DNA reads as TGTGCCAGTAGTAGGAAGAGCGGGAGGGGCCAGGAGACCCAGTACTTC. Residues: CASSRKSGRGQETQYF.